Described below is a single TCR beta chain sequence and its context. What it binds is not known. Vbeta (60) and Jbeta (13) primers were used in the PCR. The assay was immunoSEQ multiplex PCR, and TCRdb's table has in-frame clones only and misses some. Of more than 150,000 clones listed, 80% to 90% are singletons. This record comes from a study of cytomegalovirus exposure and HLA in healthy donors. Trimming cost V 7 bases and J 2 bases; bases outside gene matches: 15. This CDR3 spans 18 amino acids. Germline V CDR1 and CDR2: MRHNA, SNTAGT. Findings and caveats of the study: Researchers reported from a later analysis that most CMV-associated TCR beta chains appeared HLA-restricted. Later analysis identified several of the most significant clusters that appeared linked to common viral pathogens. Reports state that TCR beta sequences accurately predicted most subjects' HLA-A and HLA-B alleles.

This TCR derives from a young man in good health and CMV-seropositive. This chain links TRBV6-4 with TRBJ2-5; 11 positions match TRBD2. What was sequenced was PBMCs. CDR3 residues: CASTHPNTSGGLQETQYF. CDR3 DNA sequence: TGTGCCAGCACCCACCCTAATACTAGCGGGGGCTTACAAGAGACCCAGTACTTC.